This TCR beta chain was profiled in a study of cytomegalovirus exposure and HLA in healthy donors. Whole-study results and caveats: Later, an analysis found that common viral pathogens appeared to be linked with several of the most significant clusters.

With 60 Vbeta and 13 Jbeta primers, the PCR was carried out. Sequencing used immunoSEQ multiplex PCR; TCRdb keeps in-frame clones, though not all of them. Seen here are about 170,000 clones, around 81% observed once, and the top ten hold 4.9%. Between the trimmed V and J ends, which lost 0 bases and 3 bases, there was a span of 15 bases. The CDR3 sequence is 17 residues long. Germline V CDR1 and CDR2: SGHAT, FQNNGV. Though nominally healthy at sampling, donors likely had unrecorded immune exposures. In the case of this clone: Antigen: not known.

The J gene is TRBJ2-1, the V gene TRBV11-2, with D perhaps matching TRBD2 (5 bases). Specimen: PBMCs. The TCR was taken from a woman aged 18-29 years in good health and CMV-seropositive. In nucleotides, the CDR3 is TGTGCCAGCAGCTTAGAGACCCCGCCCCGGGACTACAATGAGCAGTTCTTC. This sequence encodes CASSLETPPRDYNEQFF.